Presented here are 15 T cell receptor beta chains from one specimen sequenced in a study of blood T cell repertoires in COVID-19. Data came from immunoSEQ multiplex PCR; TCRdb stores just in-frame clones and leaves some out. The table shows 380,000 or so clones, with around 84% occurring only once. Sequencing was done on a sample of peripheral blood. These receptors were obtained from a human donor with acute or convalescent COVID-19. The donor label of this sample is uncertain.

CDR3 residues: CASSDMTGELFF. In nucleotides, the CDR3 is TGTGCCAGCAGTGATATGACCGGGGAGCTGTTTTTT. This chain links TRBV6-1 with TRBJ2-2, with D uncertain. Germline loops: CDR1 MNHNS, CDR2 SASEGT. Trimming took 3 bases from V and 5 from J, leaving 4 bases between them. The CDR3 runs to 12 residues.

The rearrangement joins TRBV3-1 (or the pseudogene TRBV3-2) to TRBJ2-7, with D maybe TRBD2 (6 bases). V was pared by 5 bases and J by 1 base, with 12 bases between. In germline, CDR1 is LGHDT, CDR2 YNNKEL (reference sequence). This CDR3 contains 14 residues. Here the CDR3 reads CASSNLGTSYEQYF. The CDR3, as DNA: TGTGCCAGCAGCAACCTCGGGACTTCCTACGAGCAGTACTTC.

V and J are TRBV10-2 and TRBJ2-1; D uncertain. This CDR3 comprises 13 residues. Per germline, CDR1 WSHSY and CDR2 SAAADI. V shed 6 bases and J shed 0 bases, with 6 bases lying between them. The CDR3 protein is CASSMSSYNEQFF. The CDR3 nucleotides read TGCGCCAGCAGCATGAGCTCCTACAATGAGCAGTTCTTC.

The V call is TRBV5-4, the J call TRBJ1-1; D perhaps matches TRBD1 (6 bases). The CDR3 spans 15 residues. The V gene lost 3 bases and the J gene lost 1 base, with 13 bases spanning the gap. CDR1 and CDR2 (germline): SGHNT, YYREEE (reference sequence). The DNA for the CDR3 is TGTGCCAGCAGCTATCTACAGGGAAGGAACACTGAAGCTTTCTTT. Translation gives CASSYLQGRNTEAFF.

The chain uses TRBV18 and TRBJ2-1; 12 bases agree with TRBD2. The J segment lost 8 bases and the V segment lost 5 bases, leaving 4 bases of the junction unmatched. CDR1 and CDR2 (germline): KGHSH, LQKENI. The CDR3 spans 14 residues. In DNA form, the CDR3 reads TGTGCCAGCTCAGAGGGACTAGCGGGTTATGAGCAGTTCTTC. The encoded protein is CASSEGLAGYEQFF.

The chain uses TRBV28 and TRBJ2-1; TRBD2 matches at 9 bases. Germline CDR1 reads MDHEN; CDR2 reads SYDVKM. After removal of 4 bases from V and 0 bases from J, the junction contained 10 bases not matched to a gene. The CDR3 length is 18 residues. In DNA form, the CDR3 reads TGTGCCAGCAGTTCCGGTACTAGCGGGCTGATCTCCTACAATGAGCAGTTCTTC. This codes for CASSSGTSGLISYNEQFF.

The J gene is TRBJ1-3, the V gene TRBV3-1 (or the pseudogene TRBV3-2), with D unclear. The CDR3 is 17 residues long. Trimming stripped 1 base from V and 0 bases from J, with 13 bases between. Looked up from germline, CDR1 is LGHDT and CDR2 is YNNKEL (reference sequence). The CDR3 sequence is CASSQGFRRGSGNTIYF. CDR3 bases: TGTGCCAGCAGCCAAGGGTTCCGTCGGGGCTCTGGAAACACCATATATTTT.

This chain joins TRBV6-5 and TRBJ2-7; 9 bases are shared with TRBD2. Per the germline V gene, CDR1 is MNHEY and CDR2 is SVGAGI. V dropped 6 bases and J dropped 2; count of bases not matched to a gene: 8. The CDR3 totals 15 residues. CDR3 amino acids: CASSRIAGDAYEQYF. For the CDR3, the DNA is TGTGCCAGCAGCCGAATAGCGGGGGATGCCTACGAGCAGTACTTC.

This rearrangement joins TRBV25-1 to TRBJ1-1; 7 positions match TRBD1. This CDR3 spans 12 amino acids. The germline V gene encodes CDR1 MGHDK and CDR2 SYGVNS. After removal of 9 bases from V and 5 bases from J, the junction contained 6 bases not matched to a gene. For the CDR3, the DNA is TGTGCCAGTAAGACAGGGTTGACTGAAGCTTTCTTT. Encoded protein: CASKTGLTEAFF.

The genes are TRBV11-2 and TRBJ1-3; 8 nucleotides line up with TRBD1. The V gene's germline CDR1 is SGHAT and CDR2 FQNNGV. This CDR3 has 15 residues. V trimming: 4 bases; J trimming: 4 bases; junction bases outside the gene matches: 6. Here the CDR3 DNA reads TGTGCCAGCAGCTACAAGGACAGGGTCGGAAACACCATATATTTT. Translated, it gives CASSYKDRVGNTIYF.

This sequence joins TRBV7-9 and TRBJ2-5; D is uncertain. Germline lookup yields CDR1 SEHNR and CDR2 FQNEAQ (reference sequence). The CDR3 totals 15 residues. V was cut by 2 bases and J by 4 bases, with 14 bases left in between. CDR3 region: CASSLTSRLPETQYF. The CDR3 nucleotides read TGTGCCAGCAGCTTAACGAGTAGACTCCCAGAGACCCAGTACTTC.

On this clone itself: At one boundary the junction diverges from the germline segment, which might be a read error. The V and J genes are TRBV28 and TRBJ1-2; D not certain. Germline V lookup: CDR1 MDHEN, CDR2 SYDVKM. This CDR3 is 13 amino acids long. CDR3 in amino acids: CASSLLAIVPSSF. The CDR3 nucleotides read TGTGCCAGCAGTTTACTCGCTATTGTCCCGTCCTCCTTC.

CDR3 bases: TGTGCCAGCAGTTACTCGACGACAGGCTTAAGGACCCAGTACTTC. Its protein product is CASSYSTTGLRTQYF. The rearrangement links TRBV6-2 or TRBV6-3 to TRBJ2-5; D is possibly TRBD1 (6 bases). Trimming removed 0 bases at V and 7 bases at J, with 15 bases between. CDR3 size: 15 residues. From germline, CDR1 is MNHEY and CDR2 SVGEGT.

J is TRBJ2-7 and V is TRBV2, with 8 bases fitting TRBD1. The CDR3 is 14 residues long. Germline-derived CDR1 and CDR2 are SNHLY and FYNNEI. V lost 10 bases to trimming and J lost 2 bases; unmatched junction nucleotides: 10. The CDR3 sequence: CATRRQGPTYEQYF. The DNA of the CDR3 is TGTGCCACTCGAAGACAGGGGCCGACCTACGAGCAGTACTTC.

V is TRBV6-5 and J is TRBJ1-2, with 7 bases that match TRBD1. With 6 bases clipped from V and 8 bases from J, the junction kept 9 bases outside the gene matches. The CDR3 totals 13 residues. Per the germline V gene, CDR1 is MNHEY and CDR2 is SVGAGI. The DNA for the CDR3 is TGTGCCAGCAGACTCGACAGGGTTCGGGGCTACACCTTC. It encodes CASRLDRVRGYTF.